The present TCR beta chain was sequenced within a study of blood T cell repertoires in COVID-19. Study context: Sample material is recorded as cDNA or gDNA derived from T cells, B-cell-depleted T cells, or PBMCs.

How the authors handled the data: Amplifying reference gene primers gave estimates of nucleated cell counts. Measured with immunoSEQ multiplex PCR; TCRdb has only the in-frame clones, and not every one. V and J calls and clone size follow that table, whereas D and trimming were derived from the DNA. Here the sample spans around 150,000 clones, approximately 90% being singletons. This CDR3 has 13 residues. V lost 4 bases, J lost 8 bases, and 14 bases lay in between. Germline CDR1 is LGHNA and CDR2 is YSLEER. The V call is TRBV4-3, the J call TRBJ1-2, with D possibly matching TRBD1 (6 bases). The sequence came from a woman aged 60-75 years with active or convalescent COVID-19. The sequenced sample consisted of peripheral blood. The CDR3 reads CASSPTTTGGYTF. CDR3 sequence (DNA): TGCGCCAGCAGCCCGACGACGACAGGCGGCTACACCTTC.